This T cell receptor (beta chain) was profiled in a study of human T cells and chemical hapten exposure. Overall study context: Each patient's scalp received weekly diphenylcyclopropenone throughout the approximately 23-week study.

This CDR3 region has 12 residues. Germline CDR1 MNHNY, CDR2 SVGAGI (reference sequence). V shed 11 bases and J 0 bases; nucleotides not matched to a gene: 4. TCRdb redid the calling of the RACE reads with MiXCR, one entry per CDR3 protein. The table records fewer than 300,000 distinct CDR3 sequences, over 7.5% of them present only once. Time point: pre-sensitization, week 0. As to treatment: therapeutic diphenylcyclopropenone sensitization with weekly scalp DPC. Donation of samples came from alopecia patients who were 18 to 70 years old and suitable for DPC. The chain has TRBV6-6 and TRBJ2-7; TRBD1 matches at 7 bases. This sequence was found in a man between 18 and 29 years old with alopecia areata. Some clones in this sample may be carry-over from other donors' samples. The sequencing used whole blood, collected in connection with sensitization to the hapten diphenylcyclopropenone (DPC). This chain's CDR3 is CASGTDSYEQYF. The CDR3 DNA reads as TGTGCCTCCGGGACAGACTCCTACGAGCAGTACTTC.